This T cell receptor (beta chain) comes out of a study of T cell repertoires in cytomegalovirus infection. At the level of the study: In the study, CMV epitopes included recently identified HLA-C-restricted and well-studied HLA-B-restricted ones. Both CMV infection and a matching HLA type were indicated by public TCR beta signatures. Study observations and caveats: The study found HLA-C-restricted CMV-specific TCR beta clonotypes dominating the ex vivo response.

One entry per CDR3 protein, called by TCRdb with MiXCR from the reads. The sample records about 920,000 distinct CDR3 sequences, roughly 31% being singletons. Notes on this clonotype: Its specificity is not known.

The sample was cultured CD8+ T cells from PBMCs, taken from culture after CMV antigen stimulation. The TCR comes from a human donor in good health (CMV status not recorded). Some clones in this sample may be carry-over from other donors' samples.

The DNA of the CDR3 is TGTGCCAGCGGGCTCGACAGGGCAGACTATGGCTACACCTTC. It yields the protein CASGLDRADYGYTF. The gene calls are TRBV27 and TRBJ1-2; 7 nucleotides match TRBD1. The V gene's germline CDR1 is MNHEY and CDR2 SMNVEV (reference sequence). The CDR3 runs to 14 residues. The V gene end was trimmed by 8 bases and the J gene end by 3 bases; junction bases not matched to a gene: 9.